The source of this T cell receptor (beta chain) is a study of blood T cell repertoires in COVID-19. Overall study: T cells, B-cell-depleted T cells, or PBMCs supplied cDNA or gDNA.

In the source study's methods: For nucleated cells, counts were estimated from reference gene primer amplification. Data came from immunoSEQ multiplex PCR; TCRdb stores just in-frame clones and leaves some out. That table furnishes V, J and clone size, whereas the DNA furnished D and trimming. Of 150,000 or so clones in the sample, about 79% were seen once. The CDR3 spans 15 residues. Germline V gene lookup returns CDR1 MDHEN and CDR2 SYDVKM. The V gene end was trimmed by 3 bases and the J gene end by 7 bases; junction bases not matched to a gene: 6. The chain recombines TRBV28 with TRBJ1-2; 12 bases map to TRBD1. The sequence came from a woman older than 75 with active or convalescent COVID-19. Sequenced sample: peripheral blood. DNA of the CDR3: TGTGCCAGCAGTTTGGGGGGACAGGGGGCAAGTGGCTACACCTTC. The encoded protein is CASSLGGQGASGYTF.